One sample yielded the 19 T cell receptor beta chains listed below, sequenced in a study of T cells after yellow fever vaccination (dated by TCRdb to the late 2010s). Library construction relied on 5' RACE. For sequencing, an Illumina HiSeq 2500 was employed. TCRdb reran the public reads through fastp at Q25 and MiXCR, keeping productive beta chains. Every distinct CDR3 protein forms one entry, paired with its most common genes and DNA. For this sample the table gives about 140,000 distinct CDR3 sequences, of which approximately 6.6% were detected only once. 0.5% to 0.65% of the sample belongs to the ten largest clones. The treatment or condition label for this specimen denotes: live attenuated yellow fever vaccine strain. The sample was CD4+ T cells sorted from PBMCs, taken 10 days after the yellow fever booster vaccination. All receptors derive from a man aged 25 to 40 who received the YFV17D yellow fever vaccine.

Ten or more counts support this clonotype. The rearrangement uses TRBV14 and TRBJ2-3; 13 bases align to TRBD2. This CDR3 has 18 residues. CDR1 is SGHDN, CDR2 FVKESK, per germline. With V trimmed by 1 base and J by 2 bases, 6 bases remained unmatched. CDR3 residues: CASSQGQGTSGTTDTQYF. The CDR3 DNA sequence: TGTGCCAGCAGCCAAGGGCAGGGGACTAGCGGGACCACAGATACGCAGTATTTT.

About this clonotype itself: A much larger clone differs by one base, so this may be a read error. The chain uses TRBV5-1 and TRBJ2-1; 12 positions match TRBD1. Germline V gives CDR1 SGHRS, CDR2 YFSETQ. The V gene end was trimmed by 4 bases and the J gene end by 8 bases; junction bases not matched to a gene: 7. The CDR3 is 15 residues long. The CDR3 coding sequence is TGCGCCAGCAGCCCTGGCGGGACAGGGGGCGATGAGCAGTTCTTC. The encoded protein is CASSPGGTGGDEQFF.

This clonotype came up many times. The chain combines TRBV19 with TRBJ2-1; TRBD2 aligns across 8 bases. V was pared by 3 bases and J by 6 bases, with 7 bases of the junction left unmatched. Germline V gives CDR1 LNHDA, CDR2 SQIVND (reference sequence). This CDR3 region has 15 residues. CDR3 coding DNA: TGTGCCAGTAGTATTGGACTAGCACCACCCAATGAGCAGTTCTTC. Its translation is CASSIGLAPPNEQFF.

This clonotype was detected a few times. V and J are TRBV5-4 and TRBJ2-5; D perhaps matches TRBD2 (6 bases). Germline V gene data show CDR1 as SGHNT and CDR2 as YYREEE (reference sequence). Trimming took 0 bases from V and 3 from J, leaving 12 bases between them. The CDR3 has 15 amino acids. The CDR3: CASSLVGGNKETQYF. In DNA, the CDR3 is TGTGCCAGCAGCTTGGTAGGAGGGAATAAAGAGACCCAGTACTTC.

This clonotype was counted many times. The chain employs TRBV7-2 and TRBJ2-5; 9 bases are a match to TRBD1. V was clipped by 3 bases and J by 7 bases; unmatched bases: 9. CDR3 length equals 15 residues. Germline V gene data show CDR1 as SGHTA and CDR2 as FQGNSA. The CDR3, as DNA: TGTGCCAGCAGCTTCCGGACAGGGGCTCCGGGGACCCAGTACTTC. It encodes CASSFRTGAPGTQYF.

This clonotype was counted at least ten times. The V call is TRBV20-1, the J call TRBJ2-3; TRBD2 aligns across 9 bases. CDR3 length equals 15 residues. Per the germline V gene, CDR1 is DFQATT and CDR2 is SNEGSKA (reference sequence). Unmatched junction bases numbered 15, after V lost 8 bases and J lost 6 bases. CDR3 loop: CSTMDGTSSPDTQYF. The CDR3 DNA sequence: TGCAGTACTATGGATGGGACTAGCAGCCCCGATACGCAGTATTTT.

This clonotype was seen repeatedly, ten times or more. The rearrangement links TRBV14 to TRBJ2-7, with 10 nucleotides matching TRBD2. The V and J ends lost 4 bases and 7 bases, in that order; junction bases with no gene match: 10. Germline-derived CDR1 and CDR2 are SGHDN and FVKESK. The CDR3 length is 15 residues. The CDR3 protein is CASSPPSGSPREQYF. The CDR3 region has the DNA TGTGCCAGCAGCCCCCCTAGCGGGAGTCCTAGGGAGCAGTACTTC.

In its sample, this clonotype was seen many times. The CDR3 region is CSAGVSAKETQYF. The CDR3 DNA reads as TGCAGTGCTGGAGTGTCAGCTAAAGAGACCCAGTACTTC. V usage is TRBV20-1 and J usage is TRBJ2-5; unclear D gene. With 5 bases removed from V and 3 bases from J, the gap between germline ends came to 13 bases. Germline V lookup: CDR1 DFQATT, CDR2 SNEGSKA (reference sequence). This CDR3 is 13 amino acids long.

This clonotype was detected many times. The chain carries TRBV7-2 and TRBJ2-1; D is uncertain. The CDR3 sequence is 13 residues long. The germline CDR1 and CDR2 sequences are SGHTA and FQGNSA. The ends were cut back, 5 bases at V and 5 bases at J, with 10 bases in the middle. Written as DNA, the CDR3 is TGTGCCAGCAGCCGTCGAGTGGACAATGAGCAGTTCTTC. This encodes CASSRRVDNEQFF.

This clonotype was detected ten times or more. This CDR3 is CSASRDTEAFF. Here the CDR3 DNA reads TGCAGTGCTAGCAGGGATACTGAAGCTTTCTTT. The rearrangement uses TRBV20-1 and TRBJ1-1; D is possibly TRBD1 (5 bases). Germline assignment: CDR1 DFQATT and CDR2 SNEGSKA (reference sequence). V lost 3 bases and J 5 bases, leaving 7 bases between the germline ends. This CDR3 has 11 amino acids.

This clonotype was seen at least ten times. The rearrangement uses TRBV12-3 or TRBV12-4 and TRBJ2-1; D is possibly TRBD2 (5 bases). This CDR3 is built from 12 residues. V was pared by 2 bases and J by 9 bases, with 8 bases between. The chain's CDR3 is CASSLPGSEQFF. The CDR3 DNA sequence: TGTGCCAGCAGTTTACCGGGGAGTGAGCAGTTCTTC.

The CDR3 region is CASSKLIASSTDTQYF. CDR3 nucleotides: TGTGCCAGCAGCAAACTCATAGCGTCTAGCACAGATACGCAGTATTTT. V usage is TRBV5-6 and J usage is TRBJ2-3; D may be TRBD2 (5 bases). V was trimmed by 4 bases and J by 0 bases, leaving 15 bases between them. Germline V gene lookup returns CDR1 SGHDT and CDR2 YYEEEE. The CDR3 runs 16 residues.

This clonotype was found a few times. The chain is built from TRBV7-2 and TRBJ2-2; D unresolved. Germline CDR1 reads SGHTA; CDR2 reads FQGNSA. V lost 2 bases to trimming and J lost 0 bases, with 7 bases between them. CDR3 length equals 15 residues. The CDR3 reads CASSLRAPNTGELFF. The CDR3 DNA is TGTGCCAGCAGCTTACGGGCACCGAACACCGGGGAGCTGTTTTTT.

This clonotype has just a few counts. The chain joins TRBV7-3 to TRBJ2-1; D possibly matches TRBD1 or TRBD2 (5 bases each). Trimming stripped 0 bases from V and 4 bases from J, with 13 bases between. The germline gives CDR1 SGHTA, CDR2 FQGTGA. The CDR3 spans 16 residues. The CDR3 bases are TGTGCCAGCAGCTTAACGGGGGTCTCAAATTACAATGAGCAGTTCTTC. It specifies CASSLTGVSNYNEQFF. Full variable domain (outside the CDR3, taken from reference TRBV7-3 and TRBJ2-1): GAGVSQTPSNKVTEKGKYVELRCDPISGHTALYWYRQSLGQGPEFLIYFQGTGAADDSGLPNDRFFAVRPEGSVSTLKIQRTERGDSAVYLCASSLTGVSNYNEQFFGPGTRLTVL.

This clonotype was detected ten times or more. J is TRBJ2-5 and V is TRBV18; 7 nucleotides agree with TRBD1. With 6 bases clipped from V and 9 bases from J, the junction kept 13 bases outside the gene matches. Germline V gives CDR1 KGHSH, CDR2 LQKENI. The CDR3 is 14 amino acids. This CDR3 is CASSLGQSKRAQYF. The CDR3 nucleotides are TGTGCCAGCTCCCTGGGACAGAGCAAGAGAGCCCAGTACTTC.

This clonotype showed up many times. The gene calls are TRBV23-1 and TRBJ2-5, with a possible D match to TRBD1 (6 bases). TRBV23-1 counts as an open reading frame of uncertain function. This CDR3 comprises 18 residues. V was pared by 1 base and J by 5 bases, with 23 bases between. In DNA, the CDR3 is TGCGCCAGCAGTCAATTCACTTACGGGACAACGGGTGGTGAGACCCAGTACTTC. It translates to CASSQFTYGTTGGETQYF.

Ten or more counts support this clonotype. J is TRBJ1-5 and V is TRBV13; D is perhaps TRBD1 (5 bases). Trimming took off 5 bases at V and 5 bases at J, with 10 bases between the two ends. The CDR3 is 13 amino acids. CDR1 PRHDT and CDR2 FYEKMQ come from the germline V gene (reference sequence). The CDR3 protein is CASSVDRDQPQHF. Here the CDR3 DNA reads TGTGCCAGCAGCGTAGACAGAGATCAGCCCCAGCATTTT.

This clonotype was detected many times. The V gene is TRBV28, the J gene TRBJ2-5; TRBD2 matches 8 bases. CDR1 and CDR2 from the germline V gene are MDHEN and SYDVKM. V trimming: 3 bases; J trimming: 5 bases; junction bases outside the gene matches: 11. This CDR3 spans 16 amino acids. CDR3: CASSLSARGRTETQYF. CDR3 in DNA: TGTGCCAGCAGTTTGAGTGCTCGCGGGAGGACGGAGACCCAGTACTTC.

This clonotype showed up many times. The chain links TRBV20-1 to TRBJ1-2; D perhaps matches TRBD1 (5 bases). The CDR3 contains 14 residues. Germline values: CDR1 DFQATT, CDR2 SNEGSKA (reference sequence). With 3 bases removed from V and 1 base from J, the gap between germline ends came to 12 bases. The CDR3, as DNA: TGCAGTGCTAGTCCCGCAGGGTTTAACTATGGCTACACCTTC. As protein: CSASPAGFNYGYTF.